The entry below gives a single T cell receptor beta chain sequence along with its context. This clone was recorded a few times. Its recognized antigen is unknown. No much larger clone is present one base from it, and per-base qualities are unavailable. The receptor library was made with the immunoSEQ multiplex PCR assay. For the multiplex PCR, a mixture combining 60 forward primers for TCR Vbeta segments and 13 reverse primers for TCR Jbeta segments was used. Amplification of the CDR3 region of rearranged TCR beta genes was performed with a multiplex PCR assay on genomic DNA. The amplified TCR beta libraries were sequenced on the Illumina HiSeq System as 87-base-pair reads. In the paper's pipeline: Across the 600 to 700 repertoires, a later analysis counted roughly 84 million unique TCR beta chains, some 11 million of which were shared by at least two donors. A nearest-neighbor algorithm error-corrected the raw reads and collapsed the reads into unique sequences, merging closely related sequences to remove PCR and sequencing errors. To assign V, D and J gene segments, CDR3 sequences were aligned to IMGT reference sequences. For a sequence to be retained, a match of at least six nucleotides to both a V gene segment and a J gene segment was required. Rearrangements were classified as productive when the CDR3 lacked stop codons and remained in frame with V and J, and all other rearrangements were classified as non-productive. Following IMGT convention, CDR3 was defined as the stretch from the second conserved V-encoded cysteine up to the conserved J-encoded phenylalanine. The earlier analysis of about 620 of the donors excluded sequences that lacked an unambiguous match to a single V gene segment. An earlier analysis of around 600 of the donors classified V segments as functional when productive rearrangements were above 56.7% and as segregating when the standard deviation between donors was above 5%. A statistical classification framework was built for diagnosing cytomegalovirus status from the catalog of TCR beta chain sequences. In a later analysis, TCR nucleotide sequences were compared against IMGT/GENE-DB human TR gene sequences so that V and J genes could be assigned. In a later analysis, CDR3 sequences and most-parsimonious VDJ recombination scenarios were assigned using the TCRdist pipeline. A later analysis defined each TCR beta chain by its CDR3 amino acid sequence plus V-gene family, and excluded reads lacking a unique V-gene family. In a later analysis, 450 to 600 highly shared, low-generation-probability nucleotide sequences were removed to address suspected cross-contamination and a sequencing artifact. In a later analysis, a clonal expansion index was calculated for each public chain from normalized within-repertoire ranks of inferred template counts. Generation probabilities in a later analysis came from a VDJ recombination model fitted to out-of-frame rearrangements, and those results were checked against IGoR. In a later analysis, TCR-TCR, TCR-HLA and TCR-CMV co-occurrence was scored with hypergeometric tests, and a repertoire-size bias correction was applied to TCR pairs. A later analysis estimated false discovery rates by permuting HLA or CMV assignments 20 times. In a later analysis, co-occurring TCRs were grouped using DBSCAN, and TCRdist sequence similarity was added for clustering within HLA-allele-positive subsets. Repertoires with fewer than 30,000 or more than 120,000 public chains, plus five repertoires with anomalous nucleotide sharing, were excluded from co-occurrence clustering. The immuneACCESS repertoire file appears here via TCRdb, limited to in-frame rearrangements. These files lack a portion of the clones; in checked studies, under half of the deficit traces to unresolved V genes, and the cause of the others is not known. The V and J calls and clone size were taken over from that table, and D and trimming were inferred from the DNA. This sample has approximately 93,000 clones in its table, and over 55% of those were observed once. Of the sample, under 6% is held by the ten largest clones.

This specimen belongs to a study of cytomegalovirus exposure and HLA in healthy donors (dated by TCRdb to the late 2010s). About the full investigation: In an earlier analysis of several hundred of the donors, 250 to 350 Gb of sequence data and 90 million to 130 million unique TCR beta sequences from 180 million or so T cells were reported. Approximately 300 gigabases of sequencing data and 75 million to 85 million unique TCR sequences made up an early release that covered 640 HLA-typed donors. The genetic ancestry cluster associated with self-reported Caucasian donors included 65% to 90% of the 300 to 450 genotyped donors. The aim of the study was to test whether cataloging public T cell receptors could identify signatures of past pathogen exposure. The T cell repertoires of some 670 subjects were profiled by immunosequencing and related to cytomegalovirus serostatus. Besides the first cohort of more than 650 subjects, a separate validation cohort made up of over a hundred different subjects was used. The study combined high-throughput TCR immunosequencing, statistical association of individual TCRs with disease status, and machine learning to predict cytomegalovirus infection status. To study patterns of TCR occurrence, a later analysis re-analyzed previously published TCR beta repertoires from around 660 donors and added high-resolution HLA genotyping. The later analysis used no new phenotypic data to find candidate immune exposures, relying instead on TCR beta sequences and their occurrence across donors. In an earlier analysis of roughly 580 of the donors, high-throughput TCR beta sequencing was used to judge whether each TCR beta V gene segment behaved as functional or pseudogenic. Donor age, sex, ethnicity and CMV serostatus were compiled alongside the repertoire data. In a later genetic analysis, genome-wide SNP genotypes for about three fifths of the roughly 670 donors were used, and that subset was treated as a discovery cohort. All discovery cohort repertoires had been generated using a single sequencing platform. Both class I and class II loci were covered by HLA typing, at four-digit resolution. Typing coverage varied by locus: roughly 620-640 donors for A, B, C, DRB1 and DQB1; more than 500 for DQA1; some 610 for DPA1; 450 to 480 for DPB1. Several DR-DQ haplotypes were treated as single units for association and clustering because of strong linkage in the cohort. On average, around 200,000 unique TCR beta nucleotide sequences were sequenced per donor among several hundred genotyped donors of the cohort, with roughly 18% of those sequences being non-productive. The research as a whole found: The cohort was sequenced for TCR beta chains only, and without alpha or paired-chain data the features that could be detected were limited. A later genetic analysis reported fewer N-insertions in productive TCRs among donors in an Asian-associated ancestry cluster than the roughly 640-donor mean. The study listed 150 to 200 TCR beta chains as associated with cytomegalovirus. A later analysis found that HLA-associated TCR beta chains were more clonally expanded and had lower generation probabilities than equally common non-associated chains. Approximately 18 rarely observed V segments, including chromosome 9 orphons, were excluded from the earlier analysis of several hundred of the donors because counts were too low. A later analysis reported that several top co-occurrence clusters appeared linked to parvovirus B19, influenza, CMV and Epstein-Barr virus. The classifier was reported to diagnose cytomegalovirus status with high specificity and sensitivity in both the original cohort and the validation cohort. The authors suggested that the approach could potentially be generalized to other disease states and immunological phenotypes. Most TCR sequences were observed very rarely across donors, whereas some public TCRs were present in many individuals. Assigning TCR associations to individual alleles was difficult when HLA alleles, especially DR and DQ, strongly co-occurred. CMV serostatus was the only immune exposure information available for the cohort. V-gene and J-gene trimming of TCR beta chains was associated with a missense DCLRE1C variant in a later genetic analysis, and the association was replicated in an independent cohort. The presence/absence analyses assumed that sequencing depth was roughly uniform across donors, and that assumption may not be true. In an earlier analysis of some 640 of the donors, most TCR beta V segments were observed in productive rearrangements about 87% or about 30% of the time, broadly matching IMGT annotations. A cluster of highly shared sequence variants was judged likely to represent a technical artifact of the sequencing pipeline. A later analysis found that most CMV-associated TCR beta chains appeared HLA-restricted, with HLA associations seemingly driven largely by CMV exposure. In a later analysis, TCR association rates were found to vary across HLA loci, with the most associated TCRs seen for DRB1 alleles and the fewest for HLA-C alleles. A further reported finding was that TCR beta sequences accurately predicted the HLA-A and HLA-B alleles for most subjects in the first cohort. A few of the identified cytomegalovirus-associated TCR beta chains were confirmed in vitro to be specific for cytomegalovirus antigens. At a false discovery rate of 0.05, a later analysis linked around 15,000 TCR beta sequences to specific HLA alleles. Correlated functional status among segregating V segments might reflect linkage disequilibrium, but an unknown experimental factor could not be ruled out. Because HLA typing was missing for some donors at each locus, association tests included only the typed subset.

The cohort was made up of 650 to 700 healthy bone marrow donors. At the time of sampling, all cohort members were nominally healthy, though unrecorded immune exposures were likely present. The donor tested CMV seropositive, placing the donor among the roughly 300 seropositive members of the cohort. A peripheral blood sample was collected from each donor, and TCR beta sequencing was performed on peripheral blood mononuclear cells. Genomic DNA was extracted from the blood cell samples with the Qiagen DNeasy Blood Extraction Kit. Input material: PBMCs. This clonotype was sampled from a boy between 5 and 17 years old in good health and CMV-seropositive.

CDR3 loop: CASSWGGLASSYEQYF. The DNA reads as follows: TGCGCCAGCAGCTGGGGAGGGCTAGCGAGCTCCTACGAGCAGTACTTC. The chain employs TRBV5-1 and TRBJ2-7, and TRBD2 aligns with 7 junction nucleotides. For CDR1 and CDR2, the germline V gene lists SGHRS and YFSETQ. From V the trimming removes 3 bases and from J it removes 0 bases, while the gene matches leave 9 bases of the junction unaccounted for. Spanning cysteine to phenylalanine, the CDR3 consists of 16 amino acids. Of all the DNA, just the CDR3 is kept, 48 bases in frame from base 1. Extended through the reference TRBV5-1 and TRBJ2-7 proteins, this CDR3 yields the full variable domain: KAGVTQTPRYLIKTRGQQVTLSCSPISGHRSVSWYQQTPGQGLQFLFEYFSETQRNKGNFPGRFSGRQFSNSRSEMNVSTLELGDSALYLCASSWGGLASSYEQYFGPGTRLTVT.